In its sample, the clone carrying this T cell receptor beta chain was seen many times. Its specificity is unknown. MiXCR, applied by TCRdb to the 5' RACE reads, yields one record per CDR3 protein. The sample holds approximately 350,000 distinct CDR3 sequences, around 28% seen once. The sample is drawn from a study of T-cell memory formation after mild COVID-19. From germline, CDR1 is SGHTA and CDR2 FQGNSA. The CDR3 has 14 residues. The germline V and J ends were trimmed by 8 bases and 0 bases, with 11 bases remaining between them. Study-wide results and caveats: Of the contracting clones, CD4+ ones lay mainly in CM and EM, and CD8+ ones in EMRA.

Sequenced material: PBMCs or a T cell subset sorted from them (not recorded which). This sequence joins TRBV7-2 and TRBJ2-4; no firm D call. The clonotype was recovered from an adult woman who had mild COVID-19 (a few samples of this study predate the infection). Cell type and time point are not known. The DNA for the CDR3 is TGTGCCAGCGGCCAAAACAGAGCCAAAAACATTCAGTACTTC. Amino acids: CASGQNRAKNIQYF.